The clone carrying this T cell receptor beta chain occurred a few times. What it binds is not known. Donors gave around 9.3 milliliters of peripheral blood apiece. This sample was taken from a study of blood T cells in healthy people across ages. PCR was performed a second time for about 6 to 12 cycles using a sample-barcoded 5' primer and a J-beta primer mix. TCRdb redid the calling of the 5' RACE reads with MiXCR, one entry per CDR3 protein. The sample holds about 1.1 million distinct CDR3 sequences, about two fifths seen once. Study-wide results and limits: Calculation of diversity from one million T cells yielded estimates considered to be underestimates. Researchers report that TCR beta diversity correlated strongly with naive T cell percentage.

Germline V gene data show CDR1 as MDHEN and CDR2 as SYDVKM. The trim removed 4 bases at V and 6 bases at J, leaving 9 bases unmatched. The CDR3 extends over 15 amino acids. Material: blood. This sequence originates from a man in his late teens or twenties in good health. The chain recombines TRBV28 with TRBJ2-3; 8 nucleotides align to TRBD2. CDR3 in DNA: TGTGCCAGCAGTTCCCCCAGCGGGGGCAGGGATACGCAGTATTTT. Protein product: CASSSPSGGRDTQYF.